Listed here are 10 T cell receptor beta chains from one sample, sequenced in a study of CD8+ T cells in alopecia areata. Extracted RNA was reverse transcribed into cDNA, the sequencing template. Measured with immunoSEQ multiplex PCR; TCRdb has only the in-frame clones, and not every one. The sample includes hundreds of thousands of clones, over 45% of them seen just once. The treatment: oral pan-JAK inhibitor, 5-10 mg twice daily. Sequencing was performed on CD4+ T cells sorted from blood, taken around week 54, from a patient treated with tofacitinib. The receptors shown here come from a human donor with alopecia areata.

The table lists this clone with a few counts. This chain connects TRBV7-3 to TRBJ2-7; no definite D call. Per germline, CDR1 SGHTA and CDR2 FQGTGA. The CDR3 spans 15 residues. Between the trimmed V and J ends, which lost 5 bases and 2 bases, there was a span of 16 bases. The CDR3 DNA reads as TGTGCCAGCAGCCCACACCCCTCGTCGCCCTACGAGCAGTACTTC. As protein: CASSPHPSSPYEQYF. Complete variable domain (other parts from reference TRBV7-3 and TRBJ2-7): GAGVSQTPSNKVTEKGKYVELRCDPISGHTALYWYRQSLGQGPEFLIYFQGTGAADDSGLPNDRFFAVRPEGSVSTLKIQRTERGDSAVYLCASSPHPSSPYEQYFGPGTRLTVT.

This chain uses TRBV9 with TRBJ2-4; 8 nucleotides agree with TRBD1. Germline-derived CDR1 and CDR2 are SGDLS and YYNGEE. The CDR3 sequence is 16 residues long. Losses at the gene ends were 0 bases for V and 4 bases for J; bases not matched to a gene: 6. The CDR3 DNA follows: TGTGCCAGCAGCGTAGCCGCAGGGGGCGGTAAAAACATTCAGTACTTC. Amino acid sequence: CASSVAAGGGKNIQYF.

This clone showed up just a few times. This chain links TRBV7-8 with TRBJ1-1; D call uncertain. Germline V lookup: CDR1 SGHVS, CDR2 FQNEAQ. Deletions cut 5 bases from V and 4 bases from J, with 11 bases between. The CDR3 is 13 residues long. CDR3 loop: CASSPRSFTEAFF. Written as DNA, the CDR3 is TGTGCCAGCAGCCCTCGAAGTTTCACTGAAGCTTTCTTT.

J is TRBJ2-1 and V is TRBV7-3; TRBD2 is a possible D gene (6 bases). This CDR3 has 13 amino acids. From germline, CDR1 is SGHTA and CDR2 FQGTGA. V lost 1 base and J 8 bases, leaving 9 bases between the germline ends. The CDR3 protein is CASSLNPGDEQFF. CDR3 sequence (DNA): TGTGCCAGCAGCTTAAATCCGGGGGATGAGCAGTTCTTC.

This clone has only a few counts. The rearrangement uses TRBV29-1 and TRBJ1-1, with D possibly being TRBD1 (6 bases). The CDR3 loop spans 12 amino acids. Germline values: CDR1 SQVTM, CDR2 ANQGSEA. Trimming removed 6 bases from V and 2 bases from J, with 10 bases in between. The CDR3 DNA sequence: TGCAGCGTGGGGGCAGTCAACACTGAAGCTTTCTTT. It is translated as CSVGAVNTEAFF.

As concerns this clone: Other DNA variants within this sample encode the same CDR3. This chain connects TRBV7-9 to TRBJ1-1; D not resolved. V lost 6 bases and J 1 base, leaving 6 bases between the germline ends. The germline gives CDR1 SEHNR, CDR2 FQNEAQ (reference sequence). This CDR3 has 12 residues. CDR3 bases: TGTGCCAGCAGTCCAAGGAACACTGAAGCTTTCTTT. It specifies CASSPRNTEAFF.

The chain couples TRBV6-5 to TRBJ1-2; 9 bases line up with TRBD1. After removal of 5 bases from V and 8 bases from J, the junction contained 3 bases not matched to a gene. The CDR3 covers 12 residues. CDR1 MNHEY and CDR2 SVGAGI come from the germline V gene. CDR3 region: CASSTTGGGYTF. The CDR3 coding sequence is TGTGCCAGCAGTACAACAGGGGGCGGCTACACCTTC.

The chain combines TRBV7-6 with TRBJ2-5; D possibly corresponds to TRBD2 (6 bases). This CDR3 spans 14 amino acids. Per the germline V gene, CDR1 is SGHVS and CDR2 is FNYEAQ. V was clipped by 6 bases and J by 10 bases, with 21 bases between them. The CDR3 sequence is CASSREDRGGDQYF. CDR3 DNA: TGTGCCAGCAGTAGAGAGGACCGGGGCGGGGACCAGTACTTC.

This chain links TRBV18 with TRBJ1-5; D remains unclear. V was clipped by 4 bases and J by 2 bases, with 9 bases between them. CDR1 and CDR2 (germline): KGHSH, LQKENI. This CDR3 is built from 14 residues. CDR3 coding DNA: TGTGCCAGCTCACGAGACTTGGGCAATCAGCCCCAGCATTTT. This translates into CASSRDLGNQPQHF.

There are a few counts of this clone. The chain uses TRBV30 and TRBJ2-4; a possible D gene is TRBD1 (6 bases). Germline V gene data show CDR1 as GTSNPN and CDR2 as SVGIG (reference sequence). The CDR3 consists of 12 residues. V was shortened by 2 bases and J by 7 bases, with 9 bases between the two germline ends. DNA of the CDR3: TGTGCCTGGAGTCGGGACACTAACATTCAGTACTTC. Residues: CAWSRDTNIQYF.